The 14 T cell receptor beta chains below were found in one sample sequenced in a study of cytomegalovirus exposure and HLA in healthy donors. The PCR contained 60 Vbeta and 13 Jbeta primers. The method was immunoSEQ multiplex PCR; TCRdb's version includes in-frame clones alone and lacks a portion of them. The sample has about 160,000 clones; 65% to 85% are singletons. Sequenced input: PBMCs. These TCRs come from a middle-aged woman in good health and CMV-seropositive.

This chain uses TRBV30 with TRBJ2-3; tentatively, D is TRBD1 (6 bases). Germline CDR1 and CDR2: GTSNPN and SVGIG (reference sequence). The CDR3 extends over 14 amino acids. Trimming cost V 5 bases and J 6 bases, with 18 bases left between them. The CDR3 coding sequence is TGTGCCTGGGGGCAGGGGCTTCCCGGGGATACGCAGTATTTT. This translates into CAWGQGLPGDTQYF. The complete variable domain, with remaining parts taken from reference TRBV30 and TRBJ2-3, reads SQTIHQWPATLVQPVGSPLSLECTVEGTSNPNLYWYRQAAGRGLQLLFYSVGIGQISSEVPQNLSASRPQDRQFILSSKKLLLSDSGFYLCAWGQGLPGDTQYFGPGTRLTVL.

This rearrangement joins TRBV29-1 to TRBJ2-5, with 7 nucleotides matching TRBD2. Trimming took 2 bases from V and 1 from J; bases not matched to a gene: 7. This CDR3 has 15 residues. Germline assignment: CDR1 SQVTM and CDR2 ANQGSEA. DNA of the CDR3: TGCAGCGTTGAAACCCCTAGCGGCAGCCAAGAGACCCAGTACTTC. This translates into CSVETPSGSQETQYF.

This chain links TRBV5-4 with TRBJ1-1; D gene unclear. The germline V gene has CDR1 SGHNT and CDR2 YYREEE (reference sequence). V shed 1 base and J shed 4 bases, with 8 bases lying between them. The CDR3 contains 13 residues. Here the CDR3 DNA reads TGTGCCAGCAGCTTGTTACGGGGCACTGAAGCTTTCTTT. This gives the protein CASSLLRGTEAFF.

The gene calls are TRBV30 and TRBJ2-7; D gene ambiguous. The germline V and J ends were trimmed by 8 bases and 3 bases, with 14 bases remaining between them. The CDR3 totals 12 residues. CDR1 and CDR2 (germline): GTSNPN, SVGIG (reference sequence). CDR3 protein: CAADIGLYEQYF. The CDR3 DNA reads TGTGCCGCAGACATTGGCCTCTACGAGCAGTACTTC.

This chain uses TRBV5-1 with TRBJ1-1, with TRBD1 identical over 8 bases. V was clipped by 6 bases and J by 2 bases; unmatched bases: 9. In germline, CDR1 is SGHRS, CDR2 YFSETQ. The CDR3 is 15 amino acids. In DNA form, the CDR3 reads TGCGCCAGCACGCCTTTCCAGGGGGCCAACACTGAAGCTTTCTTT. It yields the protein CASTPFQGANTEAFF.

Concerning this clone: One end of the junction does not line up with germline, which may come from a read error. This sequence joins TRBV25-1 and TRBJ2-6, with D possibly being TRBD1 (7 bases). Germline V gene lookup returns CDR1 MGHDK and CDR2 SYGVNS. The CDR3 loop spans 17 amino acids. The CDR3 DNA follows: TGTGCCAGCAGCAGGGGGGACAGTAACTCTGGGGCCAACGGCCTGACTTTC. This translates into CASSRGDSNSGANGLTF.

The V gene is TRBV1, the J gene TRBJ1-6; the DNA was not used to check the table's D call, TRBD1. TRBV1 is an annotated pseudogene. The CDR3 length is 14 residues. The CDR3 DNA follows: TGCACCAGCAGCCGGCAGGGGGTAGATTCACCCCTCCACTTT. Its translation: CTSSRQGVDSPLHF.

J is TRBJ1-5 and V is TRBV27; tentatively, D is TRBD1 (5 bases). Germline V lookup: CDR1 MNHEY, CDR2 SMNVEV (reference sequence). CDR3 size: 18 residues. Trimming cost V 3 bases and J 0 bases, with 18 bases left between them. DNA for the CDR3: TGTGCCAGCAGTTTCCTTGGGTGGGAACAGGATAGCAATCAGCCCCAGCATTTT. Translating it yields CASSFLGWEQDSNQPQHF.

J is TRBJ2-7 and V is TRBV6-1; 7 nucleotides match TRBD1. This CDR3 spans 14 amino acids. Germline-derived CDR1 and CDR2 are MNHNS and SASEGT. The V gene end was trimmed by 9 bases and the J gene end by 0 bases; junction bases not matched to a gene: 8. Here the CDR3 reads CASKTGQNSYEQYF. The CDR3 DNA reads TGTGCCAGTAAAACGGGACAGAACTCCTACGAGCAGTACTTC.

The genes are TRBV11-2 and TRBJ1-2, with 8 nucleotides matching TRBD1. V gave up 1 base and J gave up 8 bases; unmatched junction bases: 6. The CDR3 spans 14 residues. Germline V gene sequence: CDR1 SGHAT, CDR2 FQNNGV. The CDR3, as DNA: TGTGCCAGCAGCTTAGCCCAGGGGGCTGGAGGCTACACCTTC. Its protein is CASSLAQGAGGYTF.

The gene calls are TRBV4-3 and TRBJ2-7; TRBD2 matches at 8 bases. This CDR3 region has 16 residues. CDR1 and CDR2 (germline): LGHNA, YSLEER. V lost 2 bases to trimming and J lost 5 bases; unmatched junction nucleotides: 11. The CDR3 region is CASSQSGTSAVHEQYF. The DNA for the CDR3 is TGCGCCAGCAGCCAATCCGGGACTAGTGCTGTCCACGAGCAGTACTTC.

The V gene is TRBV27, the J gene TRBJ1-1; D not certain. The CDR3 consists of 14 residues. Germline-derived CDR1 and CDR2 are MNHEY and SMNVEV (reference sequence). V was trimmed by 7 bases and J by 0 bases, leaving 12 bases between them. The CDR3 here is CASMTYDVNTEAFF. CDR3 nucleotide sequence: TGTGCCAGCATGACTTACGACGTGAACACTGAAGCTTTCTTT.

This chain connects TRBV30 to TRBJ1-3; D unresolved. With 0 bases removed from V and 0 bases from J, the gap between germline ends came to 6 bases. The CDR3 runs to 14 residues. The germline gives CDR1 GTSNPN, CDR2 SVGIG (reference sequence). The CDR3 DNA reads as TGTGCCTGGAGTGTCGGGAGCTCTGGAAACACCATATATTTT. Translation: CAWSVGSSGNTIYF.

This clone has just one count. The CDR3 DNA reads TGTGCCAGTAGTATCTCCGGGAACGGAAATTCACCCCTCCACTTT. Protein product: CASSISGNGNSPLHF. This rearrangement joins TRBV19 to TRBJ1-6; D is undetermined. Germline V gene sequence: CDR1 LNHDA, CDR2 SQIVND (reference sequence). This CDR3 comprises 15 residues. The V end was cut by 3 bases, the J end by 7 bases, with 13 bases between.